These 30 T cell receptor beta chains were all obtained from the same sample, sequenced in a study of T cell responses to AZD1222 COVID-19 vaccine (dated by TCRdb to about 2021). The method behind the library was the immunoSEQ multiplex PCR assay. This immuneACCESS table, as held by TCRdb, lists in-frame sequences with V and J called but not all clones. Of the missing ones, under half trace to an unresolved V gene in checked studies; the others have no known cause. This sample has 100,000 to 150,000 clones in its table, and about 90% of those were observed once. About 1.6% of the sample is in the top ten clones. What this sample's time point label stands for: baseline before first vaccination. The starting material was peripheral blood, obtained on day 0 of AZD1222 vaccination. The receptors come from an adult in good health.

The chain links TRBV4-1 to TRBJ2-3; D might be TRBD2 (5 bases). The CDR3 sequence is 15 residues long. CDR1 is MGHRA, CDR2 YSYEKL, per germline. Trimming cost V 4 bases and J 2 bases, with 13 bases left between them. CDR3 coding DNA: TGCGCCAGCAGCCCCCGGAGGACCCACACAGATACGCAGTATTTT. It translates to CASSPRRTHTDTQYF.

This clone was seen more than once but under ten times. The rearrangement joins TRBV29-1 to TRBJ1-4, with D perhaps TRBD1 (5 bases). CDR1 and CDR2 (germline): SQVTM, ANQGSEA. The CDR3 is made up of 13 amino acids. Trimming cost V 4 bases and J 6 bases, with 12 bases left between them. The chain's CDR3 is CSVVFGGDEKLFF. The CDR3 DNA sequence: TGCAGCGTTGTATTCGGAGGGGATGAAAAACTGTTTTTT.

This clone has just a few counts. The V call is TRBV14, the J call TRBJ2-7; no firm D call. This CDR3 has 14 amino acids. The germline V and J ends were trimmed by 5 bases and 4 bases, with 15 bases remaining between them. The germline gives CDR1 SGHDN, CDR2 FVKESK. The CDR3 protein is CASSTGSFPYEQYF. CDR3 nucleotide sequence: TGTGCCAGCAGCACCGGGTCCTTCCCTTACGAGCAGTACTTC.

The rearrangement joins TRBV5-1 to TRBJ2-1, with a weak D call TRBD2 (6 bases). This CDR3 has 15 amino acids. Germline CDR1 SGHRS, CDR2 YFSETQ. The V and J ends lost 4 bases and 5 bases respectively, with 16 bases between them. This CDR3 reads CASSPRDSLHNEQFF. The CDR3 DNA reads TGCGCCAGCAGCCCCCGGGACTCCTTACACAATGAGCAGTTCTTC.

The J gene is TRBJ2-2, the V gene TRBV4-1; D gene ambiguous. The CDR3 consists of 13 residues. In germline, CDR1 is MGHRA, CDR2 YSYEKL. Trimming pared 1 base from V and 11 bases from J, leaving 11 bases between. CDR3 amino acids: CASSQGRLGELFF. The CDR3 DNA follows: TGCGCCAGCAGCCAAGGCCGCCTCGGCGAGCTGTTTTTT.

The V gene is TRBV6-5, the J gene TRBJ1-5; D gene unclear. The CDR3 spans 13 residues. Germline loops: CDR1 MNHEY, CDR2 SVGAGI. V was shortened by 6 bases and J by 3 bases, with 9 bases between the two germline ends. The CDR3 DNA reads TGTGCCAGCAGGAGGCGGGACAATCAGCCCCAGCATTTT. It is translated as CASRRRDNQPQHF.

J is TRBJ1-2 and V is TRBV27; the D gene is possibly TRBD1 (5 bases). CDR1 is MNHEY, CDR2 SMNVEV, per germline (reference sequence). Trimming left V 5 bases short and J 1 base short, with 8 bases between. The CDR3 loop spans 13 amino acids. The CDR3 nucleotides are TGTGCCAGCAGTGTGACAGTTAACTATGGCTACACCTTC. It translates to CASSVTVNYGYTF.

The chain combines TRBV25-1 with TRBJ2-7; 10 bases are a match to TRBD2. In germline, CDR1 is MGHDK, CDR2 SYGVNS. This CDR3 has 15 amino acids. J gave up 4 bases and V 2 bases, and 5 bases lay outside the gene matches. The CDR3 here is CASSERASGSYEQYF. The CDR3 DNA reads as TGTGCCAGCAGTGAACGGGCTAGCGGGAGTTACGAGCAGTACTTC.

V is TRBV3-1 (or the pseudogene TRBV3-2) and J is TRBJ1-2; D call uncertain. The CDR3 consists of 15 residues. Germline V lookup: CDR1 LGHDT, CDR2 YNNKEL (reference sequence). The V end was cut by 4 bases, the J end by 3 bases, with 15 bases between. The CDR3 DNA reads as TGTGCCAGCAGCCTCAATCGTGGGTTGGACTATGGCTACACCTTC. It translates to CASSLNRGLDYGYTF.

The rearrangement joins TRBV13 to TRBJ1-3, with TRBD1 matching over 8 bases. J was trimmed by 2 bases and V by 5 bases; bases with no gene match: 11. Germline V gene data show CDR1 as PRHDT and CDR2 as FYEKMQ (reference sequence). This CDR3 comprises 17 residues. The CDR3 nucleotides are TGTGCCAGCAGCCCACGAGGACAGGGTTACACTGGAAACACCATATATTTT. It codes for CASSPRGQGYTGNTIYF. The full variable domain, in which reference TRBV13 and TRBJ1-3 provide the parts outside the CDR3, is AAGVIQSPRHLIKEKRETATLKCYPIPRHDTVYWYQQGPGQDPQFLISFYEKMQSDKGSIPDRFSAQQFSDYHSELNMSSLELGDSALYFCASSPRGQGYTGNTIYFGEGSWLTVV.

The table lists this clone with a count of one. This rearrangement joins TRBV19 to TRBJ1-5; no firm D call. CDR1 is LNHDA, CDR2 SQIVND, per germline (reference sequence). The ends were cut back, 5 bases at V and 0 bases at J, with 8 bases in the middle. The CDR3 extends over 14 amino acids. The CDR3 is CASSPGTSNQPQHF. The CDR3 nucleotides read TGTGCCAGTAGTCCGGGAACTAGCAATCAGCCCCAGCATTTT.

V and J are TRBV7-2 and TRBJ2-5; a possible D gene is TRBD2 (5 bases). Trimming removed 1 base at V and 5 bases at J, with 14 bases between. Germline CDR1 and CDR2: SGHTA and FQGNSA. The length of the CDR3 is 15 residues. CDR3 in amino acids: CASSLDAGGWETQYF. In nucleotides, the CDR3 is TGTGCCAGCAGCTTAGATGCGGGCGGGTGGGAGACCCAGTACTTC. The variable domain in full, completed from reference TRBV7-2 and TRBJ2-5, reads GAGVSQSPSNKVTEKGKDVELRCDPISGHTALYWYRQSLGQGLEFLIYFQGNSAPDKSGLPSDRFSAERTGGSVSTLTIQRTQQEDSAVYLCASSLDAGGWETQYFGPGTRLLVL.

A note on this clone: This specimen includes other DNA sequences encoding the same CDR3. The CDR3 region is CASSMTENTEAFF. CDR3 nucleotides: TGTGCCAGTAGTATGACGGAGAACACTGAAGCTTTCTTT. This sequence joins TRBV19 and TRBJ1-1; D gene ambiguous. Germline-derived CDR1 and CDR2 are LNHDA and SQIVND (reference sequence). Between the trimmed V and J ends, which lost 3 bases and 1 base, there was a span of 6 bases. The CDR3 is 13 amino acids.

This clone appeared a single time. The chain links TRBV29-1 to TRBJ2-1, with D possibly TRBD2 on 5 matching bases. Germline CDR1 and CDR2: SQVTM and ANQGSEA. There are 14 residues in the CDR3. The V end was cut by 4 bases, the J end by 4 bases, with 14 bases between. The CDR3 DNA reads TGCAGCGTTGTAGGCCGGGAAAGGTACAATGAGCAGTTCTTC. Translating it yields CSVVGRERYNEQFF.

The chain is built from TRBV10-3 and TRBJ1-2; D gene unclear. V was trimmed by 0 bases and J by 5 bases, leaving 10 bases between them. The CDR3 totals 14 residues. Germline V gene data show CDR1 as ENHRY and CDR2 as SYGVKD. This CDR3 reads CAISESGPQYGYTF. CDR3 nucleotide sequence: TGTGCCATCAGTGAGTCAGGCCCCCAGTATGGCTACACCTTC.

The table lists this clone with a few counts. V gene TRBV10-1 combines with J gene TRBJ1-4; TRBD1 matches at 7 bases. The V and J ends lost 2 bases and 7 bases, in that order; junction bases with no gene match: 4. CDR3 size: 14 residues. CDR1 is WNHNN and CDR2 is SYGVQD in the germline V gene (reference sequence). The CDR3 region is CASSEGRGFEKLFF. The DNA of the CDR3 is TGCGCCAGCAGTGAGGGCAGGGGGTTTGAAAAACTGTTTTTT.

The chain carries TRBV2 and TRBJ1-1; D gene uncertain. V lost 6 bases to trimming and J lost 1 base, with 6 bases between them. CDR1 is SNHLY and CDR2 is FYNNEI in the germline V gene. The CDR3 has 12 amino acids. The CDR3 DNA follows: TGTGCCAGCAGACACCCGAACACTGAAGCTTTCTTT. It codes for CASRHPNTEAFF.

The V and J genes are TRBV19 and TRBJ2-5, with 13 bases that match TRBD2. Losses at the gene ends were 3 bases for V and 5 bases for J; bases not matched to a gene: 6. The CDR3 sequence is 16 residues long. Per germline, CDR1 LNHDA and CDR2 SQIVND (reference sequence). This chain's CDR3 is CASSISGLAGEETQYF. The CDR3, as DNA: TGTGCCAGTAGTATTTCCGGACTAGCGGGAGAGGAGACCCAGTACTTC.

The chain is built from TRBV14 and TRBJ2-1, with unresolved D. The germline V gene encodes CDR1 SGHDN and CDR2 FVKESK. This CDR3 comprises 11 residues. With 5 bases removed from V and 4 bases from J, the gap between germline ends came to 3 bases. DNA of the CDR3: TGTGCCAGCAGCTCATACAATGAGCAGTTCTTC. Protein product: CASSSYNEQFF.

The chain has TRBV6-5 and TRBJ1-5, with D tentatively TRBD1 (5 bases). Germline V lookup: CDR1 MNHEY, CDR2 SVGAGI. The V gene lost 8 bases and the J gene lost 4 bases, with 12 bases spanning the gap. There are 13 residues in the CDR3. CDR3 DNA sequence: TGTGCCAGCGGAAGGGGATCAAATCAGCCCCAGCATTTT. Protein sequence: CASGRGSNQPQHF.

This clone was recorded only once. J is TRBJ2-2 and V is TRBV10-3, with D possibly matching TRBD1 (5 bases). The CDR3 contains 11 residues. The V gene's germline CDR1 is ENHRY and CDR2 SYGVKD. V lost 8 bases and J 9 bases, leaving 10 bases between the germline ends. CDR3 loop: CAIGRQRELFF. CDR3 in DNA: TGTGCCATCGGTCGACAGAGGGAGCTGTTTTTT.

This clone was counted a single time. The V gene is TRBV18, the J gene TRBJ1-2, with D possibly TRBD1 on 5 matching bases. V was cut by 0 bases and J by 1 base, with 12 bases left in between. Per germline, CDR1 KGHSH and CDR2 LQKENI. The CDR3 covers 16 residues. Written as DNA, the CDR3 is TGTGCCAGCTCACCACCAGGGGCCAACAATAACTATGGCTACACCTTC. Translated, it gives CASSPPGANNNYGYTF.

The chain combines TRBV24-1 with TRBJ2-7; tentative D call: TRBD2 (6 bases). V was cut by 0 bases and J by 13 bases, with 21 bases left in between. Germline V CDR1 and CDR2: KGHDR, SFDVKD. The CDR3 is 15 amino acids. CDR3 nucleotide sequence: TGTGCCACCAGTGATTTGCCCCCGGGAGATTCGAGTTTTTACTTC. This translates into CATSDLPPGDSSFYF.

The count of this clone is one. The chain has TRBV11-1 and TRBJ2-1; TRBD1 is a possible D gene (6 bases). Germline assignment: CDR1 SGHAT and CDR2 FQDESV (reference sequence). The CDR3 has 13 residues. Trimming cost V 2 bases and J 4 bases, with 6 bases left between them. As DNA, the CDR3 is TGTGCCAGCAGCTTACAGGGGTACAATGAGCAGTTCTTC. Residues: CASSLQGYNEQFF.

The V and J genes are TRBV24-1 and TRBJ2-1; D remains ambiguous. The CDR3 has 15 amino acids. The germline gives CDR1 KGHDR, CDR2 SFDVKD. Trimming left V 4 bases short and J 0 bases short, with 9 bases between. In DNA, the CDR3 is TGTGCCACCAGTGACCCCCCGAGCTCCTACAATGAGCAGTTCTTC. Amino acid sequence: CATSDPPSSYNEQFF.

The V and J genes are TRBV7-2 and TRBJ2-3; either TRBD1 or TRBD2 may supply D (5 bases each). The CDR3 covers 15 residues. The V and J ends lost 1 base and 4 bases respectively, with 12 bases between them. Germline lookup yields CDR1 SGHTA and CDR2 FQGNSA. The CDR3: CASSLEARESDTQYF. The CDR3 nucleotides are TGTGCCAGCAGCTTAGAGGCCAGGGAGTCAGATACGCAGTATTTT. The full variable domain, its missing parts supplied by reference TRBV7-2 and TRBJ2-3, is GAGVSQSPSNKVTEKGKDVELRCDPISGHTALYWYRQSLGQGLEFLIYFQGNSAPDKSGLPSDRFSAERTGGSVSTLTIQRTQQEDSAVYLCASSLEARESDTQYFGPGTRLTVL.

This chain connects TRBV27 to TRBJ1-5; D possibly corresponds to TRBD1 (5 bases). V was pared by 2 bases and J by 10 bases, with 21 bases between. This CDR3 has 16 amino acids. Germline CDR1 and CDR2: MNHEY and SMNVEV (reference sequence). The CDR3 here is CASSLNFRDGDRPQHF. CDR3 bases: TGTGCCAGCAGTTTAAACTTCCGGGACGGCGATCGACCCCAGCATTTT.

The chain employs TRBV29-1 and TRBJ2-2; a possible D gene is TRBD1 (5 bases). There are 14 residues in the CDR3. V lost 8 bases, J lost 1 base, and 14 bases lay in between. Germline CDR1 is SQVTM and CDR2 is ANQGSEA. CDR3 sequence reads: CSFRQGWNTGELFF. The CDR3 coding sequence is TGCAGCTTTCGGCAGGGATGGAACACCGGGGAGCTGTTTTTT.

This chain links TRBV12-3 or TRBV12-4 with TRBJ2-2; D ambiguous. Trimming took 8 bases from V and 4 from J, leaving 11 bases between them. This CDR3 is 13 amino acids long. This chain's CDR3 is CASRKESTGELFF. The CDR3 nucleotides read TGTGCCAGCCGCAAAGAATCCACCGGGGAGCTGTTTTTT.

This clone showed up just a few times. The gene calls are TRBV5-8 and TRBJ2-2, with TRBD1 matching 7 bases. V was pared by 5 bases and J by 3 bases, with 4 bases of the junction left unmatched. Germline lookup yields CDR1 SGHTS and CDR2 YDEGEE. This CDR3 is 14 amino acids long. The CDR3 protein is CASRWGQYTGELFF. The DNA for the CDR3 is TGTGCCAGCAGATGGGGACAGTACACCGGGGAGCTGTTTTTT.